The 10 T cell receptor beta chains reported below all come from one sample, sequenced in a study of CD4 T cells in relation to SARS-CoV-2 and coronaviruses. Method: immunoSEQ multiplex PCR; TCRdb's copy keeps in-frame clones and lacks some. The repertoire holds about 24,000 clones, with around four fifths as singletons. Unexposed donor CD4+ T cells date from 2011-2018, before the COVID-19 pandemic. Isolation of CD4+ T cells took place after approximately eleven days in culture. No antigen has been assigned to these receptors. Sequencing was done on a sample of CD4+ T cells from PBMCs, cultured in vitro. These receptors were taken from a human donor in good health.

For the CDR3, the DNA is TGCGCCAGCAGTCAGGGGTCCTACGAGCAGTACTTC. This translates into CASSQGSYEQYF. This chain connects TRBV10-2 to TRBJ2-7, with a weak D call TRBD1 (6 bases). Germline V gene lookup returns CDR1 WSHSY and CDR2 SAAADI. Trimming removed 5 bases from V and 1 base from J, with 6 bases in between. The CDR3 loop spans 12 amino acids.

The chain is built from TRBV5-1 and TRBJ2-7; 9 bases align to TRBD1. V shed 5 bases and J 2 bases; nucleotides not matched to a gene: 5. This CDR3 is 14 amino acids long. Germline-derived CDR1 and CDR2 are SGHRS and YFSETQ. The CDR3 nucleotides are TGCGCCAGCAGGTTAGGACAGGGGACCTACGAGCAGTACTTC. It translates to CASRLGQGTYEQYF.

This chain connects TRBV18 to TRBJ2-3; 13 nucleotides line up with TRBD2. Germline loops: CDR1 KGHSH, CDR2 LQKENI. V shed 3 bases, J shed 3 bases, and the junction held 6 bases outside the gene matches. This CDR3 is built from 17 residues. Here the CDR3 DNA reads TGTGCCAGCTCACCCGGACTAGCGGGAGTATTAACAGATACGCAGTATTTT. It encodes CASSPGLAGVLTDTQYF.

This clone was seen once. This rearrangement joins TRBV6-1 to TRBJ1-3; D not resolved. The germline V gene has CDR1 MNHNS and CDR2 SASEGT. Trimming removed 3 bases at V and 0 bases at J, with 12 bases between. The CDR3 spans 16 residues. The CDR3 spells CASSDRADYSGNTIYF. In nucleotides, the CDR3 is TGTGCCAGCAGTGACCGGGCGGACTACTCTGGAAACACCATATATTTT.

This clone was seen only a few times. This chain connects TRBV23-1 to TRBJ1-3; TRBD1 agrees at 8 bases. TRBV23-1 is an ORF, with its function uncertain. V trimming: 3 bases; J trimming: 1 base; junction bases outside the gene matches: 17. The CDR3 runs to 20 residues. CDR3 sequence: CASSHPADRTGKESGNTIYF. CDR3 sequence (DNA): TGCGCCAGCAGTCACCCGGCGGATCGGACAGGGAAAGAGTCTGGAAACACCATATATTTT.

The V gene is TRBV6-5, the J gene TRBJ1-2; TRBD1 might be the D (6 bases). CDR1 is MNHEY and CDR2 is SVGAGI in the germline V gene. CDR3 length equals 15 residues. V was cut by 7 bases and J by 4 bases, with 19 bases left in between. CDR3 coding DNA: TGTGCCAGCAACGACGGGGGGGGCAACGTCTATGGCTACACCTTC. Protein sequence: CASNDGGGNVYGYTF.

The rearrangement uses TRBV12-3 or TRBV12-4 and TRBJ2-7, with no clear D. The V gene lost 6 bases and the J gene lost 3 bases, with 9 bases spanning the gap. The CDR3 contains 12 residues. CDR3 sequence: CASRLERYEQYF. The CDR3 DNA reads TGTGCCAGCAGACTCGAGCGCTACGAGCAGTACTTC.

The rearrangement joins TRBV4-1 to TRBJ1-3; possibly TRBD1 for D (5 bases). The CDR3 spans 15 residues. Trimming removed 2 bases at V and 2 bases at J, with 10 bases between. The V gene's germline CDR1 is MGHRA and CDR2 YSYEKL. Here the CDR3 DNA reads TGCGCCAGCAGCCAACTCACAGGAGCTGGAAACACCATATATTTT. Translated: CASSQLTGAGNTIYF.

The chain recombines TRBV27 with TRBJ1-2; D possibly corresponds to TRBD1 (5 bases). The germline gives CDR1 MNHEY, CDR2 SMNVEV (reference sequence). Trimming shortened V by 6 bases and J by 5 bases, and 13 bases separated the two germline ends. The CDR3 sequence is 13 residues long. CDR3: CASSLTVNYGYTF. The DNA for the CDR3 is TGTGCCAGCAGCCTGACAGTCAATTATGGCTACACCTTC.

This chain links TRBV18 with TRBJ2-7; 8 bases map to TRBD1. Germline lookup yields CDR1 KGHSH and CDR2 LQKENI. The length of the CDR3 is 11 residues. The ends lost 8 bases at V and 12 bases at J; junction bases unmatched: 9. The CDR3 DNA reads TGTGCCAGCCATGAGACAGGGGAGGTGTACTTC. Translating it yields CASHETGEVYF.